The present entry profiles one TCR beta chain with its context. These data come from a study of blood T cell repertoires in COVID-19. Study background: Material from acute and convalescent COVID-19 was sourced from the United States, Italy and Spain.

Sequenced by immunoSEQ multiplex PCR; TCRdb stores in-frame clones only, minus some. The data show about 150,000 clones, more than 75% seen once. Trimming took off 1 base at V and 7 bases at J, with 11 bases between the two ends. This CDR3 is 15 amino acids long. Germline V lookup: CDR1 LGHDT, CDR2 YNNKEL (reference sequence). The sequence derives from a woman aged 50 to 60 who had recovered from COVID-19. This chain connects TRBV3-1 (or the pseudogene TRBV3-2) to TRBJ1-6; D possibly corresponds to TRBD1 (6 bases). Sample: PBMCs or T cells enriched from blood (not recorded which). The CDR3: CASSQGNRENSPLHF. CDR3 nucleotides: TGTGCCAGCAGCCAAGGGAACAGGGAAAATTCACCCCTCCACTTT.